This T cell receptor beta chain was sequenced in a study of tissue T cells after allogeneic stem cell transplantation (dated by TCRdb to between 2021 and 2024). With respect to the entire study: If a tissue had multiple samples, a pathologist reviewed H&E sections so that samples with histologically apparent lymphocytes got priority for sequencing. The study profiled TCR beta repertoires across many tissues from research autopsies of patients with and without GVHD, plus mouse models of GVHD. The human part of the study was a prospective observational study with no blinding and no randomization.

The time point tag for this specimen amounts to: human tissue collected at research (rapid) autopsy. Three non-HCT comparator patients with other cancers, having at least five GI tract samples and no known GI disease at death, were selected retrospectively. Autopsy tissues, which were obtained after a median post-mortem interval of approximately 8.9 hours, included GI sites from esophagus to rectum, liver, skin and lymphoid organs including spleen. Each autopsy specimen was bisected, with one portion flash-frozen in liquid nitrogen and the remainder formalin-fixed, and the outer muscle layers of GI specimens were removed. Genomic DNA was extracted from frozen tissues using the Mag-Bind Blood & Tissue DNA HDQ 96 Kit on a Chemagic 360 or the DNeasy Blood & Tissue Kit. Because of concern about red blood cell contamination, the extracted DNA went through further purification with the Genomic DNA Clean & Concentrator-25 kit.

Overall results and qualifications from the work: Which tissue TCRs were alloreactive or antigen-specific was not determined in the study, and some clones might have been persisting host cells. The patient cohort was small and varied clinically, and sampling depth was recognized as a limitation. In both patients and mice, T cells from blood and spleen covered only a limited part of the TCR repertoire found in tissues. Within patients, how anatomically similar tissues were was a major factor shaping TCR repertoire composition, regardless of disease or transplant status. No blood samples were available from the non-GVHD comparator patients. Only a few T cell clones appeared in more than one patient, yet motif-based clustering showed tissue-specific repertoire signatures that were shared between patients.

The library was produced with the immunoSEQ multiplex PCR assay. TCRbeta CDR3 sequencing was performed at survey depth by Adaptive Biotechnologies, and CDR3 sequences, V/J genes, productive frequency and template counts were reported. TCR beta CDR3 regions were amplified from genomic DNA rather than RNA. On the authors' methods: Pairwise repertoire overlap between tissues was quantified with Jensen-Shannon divergence, where 1 means complete divergence and 0 identical. Tissues were clustered by single-linkage agglomerative hierarchical clustering of pairwise JSD values, and the clustering results were displayed as dendrograms. GLIPH2 was applied to all patient samples using simulation_depth 1000, kmer_min_depth 3, and cdr3_length_cutoff 8, and only groups with more than two unique CDR3s were retained. In a standardized tissue-overlap score, Jaccard GLIPH-group overlap across patients was extrapolated to a standard repertoire size of 1000 clones. Linear mixed-effect models, with tissue included as a fixed effect and individual included as a random effect, were used to assess associations of diversity with clinical or experimental variables. This immuneACCESS table, as held by TCRdb, lists in-frame sequences with V and J called but not all clones. Of the missing ones, under half trace to an unresolved V gene in checked studies; the others have no known cause. Clone size and V and J calls were adopted from that table, with D and trimming inferred from the DNA. The sample table shows 8,000 to 10,000 clones, and 65% are seen once. The ten top clones hold roughly 24% of the sample.

V is pruned by 5 bases and J by 5 bases, leaving 19 bases of the junction without a gene match. The germline V gene (reference sequence) gives CDR1 as MNHNY and CDR2 as SVGAGI. Counted from cysteine to phenylalanine, this CDR3 has 19 amino acids. Only CDR3 DNA remains: 57 bases, in frame from the first base. This clone appeared once. No antigen is known for it. No per-base quality is available; no much larger clone lies one base away. The TCR sequence derives from a male donor aged 60 or over with lung cancer. Material: tissue from the stomach, obtained at autopsy. Recombination linked TRBV6-6 to TRBJ2-1, with 9 junctional bases fitting TRBD2. CDR3 loop: CASSPNYRFSAGGNNEQFF. In nucleotides, the sequence is TGTGCCAGCAGTCCCAACTACCGATTTTCAGCGGGAGGTAACAATGAGCAGTTCTTC.